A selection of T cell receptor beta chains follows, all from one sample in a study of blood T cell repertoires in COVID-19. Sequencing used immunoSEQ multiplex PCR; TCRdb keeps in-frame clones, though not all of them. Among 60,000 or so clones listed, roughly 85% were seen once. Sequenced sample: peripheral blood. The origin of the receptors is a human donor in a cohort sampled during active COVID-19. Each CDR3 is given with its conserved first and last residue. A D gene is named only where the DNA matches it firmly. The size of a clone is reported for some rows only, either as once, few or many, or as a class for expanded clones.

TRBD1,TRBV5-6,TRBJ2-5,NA,TGTGCCAGCAGCTGGACAGGGGGGGGACAAGAGACCCAGTACTTC,CASSWTGGGQETQYF
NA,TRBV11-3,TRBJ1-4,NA,TGTGCCAGCAGCCAAAGGACAGACGAAAAACTGTTTTTT,CASSQRTDEKLFF
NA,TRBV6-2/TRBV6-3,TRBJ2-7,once,TGTGCCAGCAGTTCGGCGGCTGGGGAGCAGTACTTC,CASSSAAGEQYF
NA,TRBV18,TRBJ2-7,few,TGTGCCAGCTCACCAACTGGGCTTCCCTACGAGCAGTACTTC,CASSPTGLPYEQYF
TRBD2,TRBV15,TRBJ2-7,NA,TGTGCCACCAGCCCATCGGGACTAGCTTCCTACGAGCAGTACTTC,CATSPSGLASYEQYF
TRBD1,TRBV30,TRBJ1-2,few,TGTGCCTGGAGTGTCTCCCGGGACAGGGCTAACTATGGCTACACCTTC,CAWSVSRDRANYGYTF
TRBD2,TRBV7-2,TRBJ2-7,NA,TGTGCCAGCAGGGACTGGGGGGGACGTAACGAGCAGTACTTC,CASRDWGGRNEQYF
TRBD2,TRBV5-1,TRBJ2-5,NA,TGCGCCAGCAGCTTGATGGGGGGGCAAGAGACCCAGTACTTC,CASSLMGGQETQYF
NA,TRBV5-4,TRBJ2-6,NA,TGTGCCAGCAGCATACAGGGTGCCGGGGCCAACGTCCTGACTTTC,CASSIQGAGANVLTF
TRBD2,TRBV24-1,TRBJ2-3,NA,TGTGCCACCAGTGGAAGCGGGGGCACAGATACGCAGTATTTT,CATSGSGGTDTQYF
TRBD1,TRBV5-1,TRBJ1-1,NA,TGCGCCAGCAGCTGGCGACAGGGGGCGAAAGTGATGAACACTGAAGCTTTCTTT,CASSWRQGAKVMNTEAFF
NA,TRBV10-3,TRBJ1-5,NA,TGTGCCGCCAGGGGAAGCAATCAGCCCCAGCATTTT,CAARGSNQPQHF
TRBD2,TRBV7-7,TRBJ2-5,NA,TGTGCCAGCAGCATGGGACTAGCGGGGGGGCTGGAGACCCAGTACTTC,CASSMGLAGGLETQYF
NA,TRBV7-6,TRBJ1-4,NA,TGTGCCAGCAGCTTAGGGACAGTCAATGAAAAACTGTTTTTT,CASSLGTVNEKLFF
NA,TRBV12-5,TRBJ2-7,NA,TGTGCTAGTGCCAGGGGCTCCTACGAGCAGTACTTC,CASARGSYEQYF
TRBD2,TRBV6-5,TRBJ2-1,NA,TGTGCCAGCAGTCACAGACTAGCAGGGAATGAGCAGTTCTTC,CASSHRLAGNEQFF
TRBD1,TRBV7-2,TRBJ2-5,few,TGTGCCAGCAGCACTGGACAGGGGGGCCAAGAGACCCAGTACTTC,CASSTGQGGQETQYF
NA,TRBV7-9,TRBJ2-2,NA,TGTGCCAGCAGCTCAACAGGTGGAGTCACCGGGGAGCTGTTTTTT,CASSSTGGVTGELFF
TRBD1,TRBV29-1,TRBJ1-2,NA,TGCAGCGTTGACCAGGGGGATGGCTACACCTTC,CSVDQGDGYTF
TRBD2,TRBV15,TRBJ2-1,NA,TGTGCCACCAGCACAGGACTAGCGGGGGGACGCAGATTGTTCTTC,CATSTGLAGGRRLFF
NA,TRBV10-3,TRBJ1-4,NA,TGTGCCATCAGTGACCCTGGGAGATTAGACGAAAAACTGTTTTTT,CAISDPGRLDEKLFF